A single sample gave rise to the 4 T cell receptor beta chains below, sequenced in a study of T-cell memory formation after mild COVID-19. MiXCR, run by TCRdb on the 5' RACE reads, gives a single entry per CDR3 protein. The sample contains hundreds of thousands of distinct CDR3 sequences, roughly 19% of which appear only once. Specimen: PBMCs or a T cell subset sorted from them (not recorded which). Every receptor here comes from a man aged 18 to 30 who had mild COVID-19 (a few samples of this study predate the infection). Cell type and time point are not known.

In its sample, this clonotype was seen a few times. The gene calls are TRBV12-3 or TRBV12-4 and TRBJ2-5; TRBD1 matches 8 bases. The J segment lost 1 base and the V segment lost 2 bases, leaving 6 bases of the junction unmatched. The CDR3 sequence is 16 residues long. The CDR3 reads CASSLIQGAGQETQYF. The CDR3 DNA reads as TGTGCCAGCAGTTTAATCCAGGGGGCAGGCCAAGAGACCCAGTACTTC.

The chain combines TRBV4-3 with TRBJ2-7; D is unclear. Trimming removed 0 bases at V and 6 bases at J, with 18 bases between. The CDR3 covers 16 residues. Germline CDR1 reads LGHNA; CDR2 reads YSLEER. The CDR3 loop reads CASSQDFNPRIGEQYF. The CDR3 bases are TGCGCCAGCAGCCAAGATTTTAACCCTCGGATAGGCGAGCAGTACTTC.

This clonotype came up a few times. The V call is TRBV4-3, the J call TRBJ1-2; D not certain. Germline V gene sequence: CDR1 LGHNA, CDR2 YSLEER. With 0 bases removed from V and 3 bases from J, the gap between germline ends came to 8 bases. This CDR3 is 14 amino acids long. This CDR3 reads CASSQDETYYGYTF. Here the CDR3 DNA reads TGCGCCAGCAGCCAAGACGAGACATACTATGGCTACACCTTC.

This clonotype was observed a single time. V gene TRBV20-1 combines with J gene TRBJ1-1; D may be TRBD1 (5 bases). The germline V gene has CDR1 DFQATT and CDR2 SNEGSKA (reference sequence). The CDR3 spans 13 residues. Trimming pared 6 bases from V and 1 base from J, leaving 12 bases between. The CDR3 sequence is CSAPGYKNTEAFF. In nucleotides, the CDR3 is TGCAGTGCCCCAGGGTACAAGAACACTGAAGCTTTCTTT.